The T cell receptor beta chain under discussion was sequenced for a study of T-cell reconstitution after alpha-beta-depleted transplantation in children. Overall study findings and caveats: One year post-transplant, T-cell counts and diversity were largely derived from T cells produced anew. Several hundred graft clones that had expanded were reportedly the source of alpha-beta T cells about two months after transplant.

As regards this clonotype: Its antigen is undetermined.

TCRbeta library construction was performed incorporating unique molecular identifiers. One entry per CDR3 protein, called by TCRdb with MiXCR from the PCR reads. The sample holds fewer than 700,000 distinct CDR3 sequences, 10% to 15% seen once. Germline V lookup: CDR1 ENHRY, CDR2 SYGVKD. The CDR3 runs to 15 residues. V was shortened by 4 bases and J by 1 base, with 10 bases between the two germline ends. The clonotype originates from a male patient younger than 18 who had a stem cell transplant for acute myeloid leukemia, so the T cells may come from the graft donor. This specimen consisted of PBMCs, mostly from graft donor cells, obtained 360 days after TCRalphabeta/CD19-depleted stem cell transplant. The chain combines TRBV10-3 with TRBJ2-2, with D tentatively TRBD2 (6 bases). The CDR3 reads CAISVWRENTGELFF. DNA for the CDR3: TGTGCCATCAGTGTGTGGCGGGAGAACACCGGGGAGCTGTTTTTT.